This entry lists 11 T cell receptor beta chains sequenced from one sample in a study of shared clonotypes between healthy human individuals. The data were produced by immunoSEQ multiplex PCR, yet TCRdb's version contains in-frame clones alone and is incomplete. In the table there are millions of clones, 85% to 95% of which are singletons. Sequenced sample: naive CD4+ T cells sorted from blood. As for subset: CD45RA+ positively selected. Source of these receptors: a man between 18 and 35 years old in good health.

The chain is built from TRBV6-6 and TRBJ2-7; a possible D gene is TRBD1 (6 bases). The CDR3 is 15 amino acids. Germline V gene sequence: CDR1 MNHNY, CDR2 SVGAGI (reference sequence). The V end lost 2 bases, the J end lost 0 bases, and 11 bases lay between the germline ends. The CDR3 protein is CASSYGGANSYEQYF. CDR3 in DNA: TGTGCCAGCAGTTACGGGGGCGCCAACTCCTACGAGCAGTACTTC.

J is TRBJ2-1 and V is TRBV5-1; no firm D call. The V end lost 1 base, the J end lost 9 bases, and 8 bases lay between the germline ends. The CDR3 runs to 12 residues. Germline CDR1 SGHRS, CDR2 YFSETQ. CDR3 residues: CASSLTLGEQFF. CDR3 in DNA: TGCGCCAGCAGCTTGACACTCGGTGAGCAGTTCTTC.

On this clone: The same CDR3 can be traced to other DNA sequences in this sample. The gene calls are TRBV19 and TRBJ2-7; TRBD1 matches at 10 bases. The germline V gene encodes CDR1 LNHDA and CDR2 SQIVND (reference sequence). CDR3 length equals 13 residues. V gave up 8 bases and J gave up 1 base; unmatched junction bases: 2. CDR3 protein: CASRQGASYEQYF. CDR3 bases: TGTGCCAGTCGACAGGGGGCGTCCTACGAGCAGTACTTC.

As concerns this clone: Other DNA sequences in the sample encode the same CDR3. J is TRBJ1-2 and V is TRBV19, with D hard to call. The germline CDR1 and CDR2 sequences are LNHDA and SQIVND (reference sequence). This CDR3 region has 12 residues. Trimming pared 2 bases from V and 8 bases from J, leaving 9 bases between. The CDR3 nucleotides are TGTGCCAGTAGTATACGGGGAGGCGGCTACACCTTC. Translating it yields CASSIRGGGYTF.

This clone showed up just once. The same CDR3 also results from other DNA sequences found in this sample. The chain couples TRBV7-2 to TRBJ2-7; D is undetermined. CDR1 and CDR2 from the germline V gene are SGHTA and FQGNSA. V was pared by 1 base and J by 1 base, with 8 bases between. This CDR3 region has 14 residues. CDR3 residues: CASSLGRVSYEQYF. The CDR3 bases are TGTGCCAGCAGCTTAGGAAGGGTTTCCTACGAGCAGTACTTC.

The chain couples TRBV5-1 to TRBJ2-7; D gene ambiguous. V was shortened by 3 bases and J by 6 bases, with 16 bases between the two germline ends. Germline V gives CDR1 SGHRS, CDR2 YFSETQ. This CDR3 region has 14 residues. The CDR3 protein is CASSSGPQESEQYF. The CDR3, as DNA: TGCGCCAGCAGCTCCGGGCCACAAGAGTCCGAGCAGTACTTC.

The J gene is TRBJ2-1, the V gene TRBV4-1; the match to TRBD1 covers 9 bases. CDR3 length equals 16 residues. V lost 2 bases, J lost 7 bases, and 9 bases stayed unmatched. Germline V gives CDR1 MGHRA, CDR2 YSYEKL. The CDR3 nucleotides read TGCGCCAGCAGCCAATGGGACAGGGCTTTAGGTAATGAGCAGTTCTTC. It specifies CASSQWDRALGNEQFF.

The V call is TRBV5-6, the J call TRBJ2-3, with TRBD1 matching over 9 bases. Per germline, CDR1 SGHDT and CDR2 YYEEEE. This CDR3 region has 15 residues. The junction had 7 bases not matched to a gene; V was cut back by 4 bases and J by 4 bases. This CDR3 is CASSETGGLADTQYF. CDR3 nucleotide sequence: TGTGCCAGCAGCGAAACAGGGGGCCTCGCAGATACGCAGTATTTT.

The chain joins TRBV4-1 to TRBJ2-3; D tentatively reads TRBD1 or TRBD2 (5 bases each). The CDR3 runs 13 residues. In germline, CDR1 is MGHRA, CDR2 YSYEKL. V lost 4 bases and J 6 bases, leaving 11 bases between the germline ends. In DNA, the CDR3 is TGCGCCAGCAGCCTGTTCCGGGGCGATACGCAGTATTTT. Translation gives CASSLFRGDTQYF.

The chain links TRBV29-1 to TRBJ2-1; 8 bases map to TRBD1. V dropped 2 bases and J dropped 6; count of bases not matched to a gene: 9. CDR3 length: 15 amino acids. In germline, CDR1 is SQVTM, CDR2 ANQGSEA. The CDR3 DNA reads TGCAGCGTTGAAAGTGGGACAGGTAGGCGCAATGAGCAGTTCTTC. This translates into CSVESGTGRRNEQFF.

The rearrangement links TRBV2 to TRBJ2-1; no definite D call. Trimming cost V 5 bases and J 7 bases, with 6 bases left between them. Germline V lookup: CDR1 SNHLY, CDR2 FYNNEI. The CDR3 totals 11 residues. The CDR3 DNA sequence: TGTGCCAGCAGTAGACAAAATGAGCAGTTCTTC. Protein: CASSRQNEQFF.